Shown below are 13 T cell receptor beta chains from a single sample sequenced in a study of T-cell memory formation after mild COVID-19. A single record per CDR3 protein comes from TCRdb applying MiXCR to the 5' RACE reads. The sample contains 450,000 to 650,000 distinct CDR3 sequences, approximately 21% of which appear only once. The specimen was PBMCs or a T cell subset sorted from them (not recorded which). The receptors were sampled from an adult woman who had mild COVID-19 (a few samples of this study predate the infection). Cell type and time point are not known.

The chain links TRBV7-3 to TRBJ1-6, with 12 bases matching TRBD1. The CDR3 extends over 14 amino acids. Germline-derived CDR1 and CDR2 are SGHTA and FQGTGA. V shed 5 bases and J 14 bases; nucleotides not matched to a gene: 7. CDR3 coding DNA: TGTGCCAGCAGCCCCGGGACAGGGGGCATGACCCTCCACTTT. It translates to CASSPGTGGMTLHF. Full variable domain (rest looked up from reference TRBV7-3 and TRBJ1-6): GAGVSQTPSNKVTEKGKYVELRCDPISGHTALYWYRQSLGQGPEFLIYFQGTGAADDSGLPNDRFFAVRPEGSVSTLKIQRTERGDSAVYLCASSPGTGGMTLHFGNGTRLTVT.

This clonotype was detected many times. The rearrangement joins TRBV12-3 or TRBV12-4 to TRBJ2-2; the D call may be TRBD1 or TRBD2 (7 bases each). Between the trimmed V and J ends, which lost 3 bases and 6 bases, there was a span of 14 bases. The CDR3 is made up of 15 amino acids. CDR3 region: CASSLGGGEAGELFF. The CDR3 region has the DNA TGTGCCAGCAGTTTGGGAGGGGGCGAGGCCGGGGAGCTGTTTTTT.

J is TRBJ2-1 and V is TRBV6-5; 14 nucleotides agree with TRBD2. Per germline, CDR1 MNHEY and CDR2 SVGAGI. With 4 bases clipped from V and 6 bases from J, the junction kept 5 bases outside the gene matches. This CDR3 has 16 amino acids. The CDR3 DNA reads TGTGCCAGCAGTTCGCCGACTAGCGGGGGGGGCAATGAGCAGTTCTTC. Amino acids: CASSSPTSGGGNEQFF.

This clonotype was counted only a few times. V gene TRBV15 combines with J gene TRBJ2-7, with 8 bases matching TRBD1. There are 15 residues in the CDR3. The V gene's germline CDR1 is LNHNV and CDR2 YYDKDF (reference sequence). V gave up 5 bases and J gave up 3 bases; unmatched junction bases: 9. The CDR3 here is CATSSSRDRSYEQYF. In DNA form, the CDR3 reads TGTGCCACCAGCTCAAGCCGGGACAGGAGCTACGAGCAGTACTTC.

This rearrangement joins TRBV9 to TRBJ1-1; 9 bases are a match to TRBD1. Germline CDR1 is SGDLS and CDR2 is YYNGEE. CDR3 length: 15 amino acids. The V segment lost 0 bases and the J segment 3 bases; nucleotides outside the gene matches: 3. The CDR3 spells CASSVGDRVDTEAFF. DNA of the CDR3: TGTGCCAGCAGCGTAGGGGACAGGGTGGACACTGAAGCTTTCTTT.

The V gene is TRBV7-9, the J gene TRBJ2-1; the match to TRBD1 covers 7 bases. Losses at the gene ends were 4 bases for V and 4 bases for J; bases not matched to a gene: 7. The V gene's germline CDR1 is SEHNR and CDR2 FQNEAQ (reference sequence). The CDR3 has 15 residues. CDR3 region: CASSSGSQGYNEQFF. The CDR3 bases are TGTGCCAGCAGCTCCGGCTCACAGGGGTACAATGAGCAGTTCTTC.

This chain joins TRBV7-3 and TRBJ2-3; D is possibly TRBD2 (6 bases). CDR3 length: 15 residues. CDR1 and CDR2 from the germline V gene are SGHTA and FQGTGA. V lost 2 bases and J 1 base, leaving 10 bases between the germline ends. CDR3 bases: TGTGCCAGCAGCTTAGAGTGGGAGGGCACAGATACGCAGTATTTT. It yields the protein CASSLEWEGTDTQYF.

V usage is TRBV4-1 and J usage is TRBJ2-5; 9 bases map to TRBD2. V lost 4 bases and J lost 2; bases outside the gene matches: 8. The CDR3 contains 16 residues. Germline V gene lookup returns CDR1 MGHRA and CDR2 YSYEKL. The CDR3 bases are TGCGCCAGCAGCCGAGTAGCGGGGGCCCTACAAGAGACCCAGTACTTC. It specifies CASSRVAGALQETQYF.

The chain couples TRBV11-2 to TRBJ1-1, with D maybe TRBD1 (6 bases). Germline values: CDR1 SGHAT, CDR2 FQNNGV. With 1 base removed from V and 2 bases from J, the gap between germline ends came to 11 bases. CDR3 length: 15 residues. CDR3 protein: CASSLVWGHNTEAFF. CDR3 nucleotides: TGTGCCAGCAGCTTAGTCTGGGGGCACAACACTGAAGCTTTCTTT.

The gene calls are TRBV12-3 or TRBV12-4 and TRBJ1-2, with 7 bases that match TRBD1. The CDR3 covers 15 residues. The ends lost 3 bases at V and 8 bases at J; junction bases unmatched: 12. DNA for the CDR3: TGTGCCAGCAGTTTTCGCGACAGGGTAATGGACGGCTACACCTTC. Translation: CASSFRDRVMDGYTF.

The chain couples TRBV5-1 to TRBJ2-1; possibly TRBD2 for D (5 bases). Germline lookup yields CDR1 SGHRS and CDR2 YFSETQ. Trimming took off 2 bases at V and 0 bases at J, with 18 bases between the two ends. The CDR3 totals 18 residues. The CDR3 reads CASSFQARGKSSYNEQFF. CDR3 sequence (DNA): TGCGCCAGCAGCTTTCAGGCCCGGGGAAAGAGCTCCTACAATGAGCAGTTCTTC.

This chain links TRBV29-1 with TRBJ2-7; 7 positions match TRBD2. The CDR3 has 14 amino acids. Germline V gene data show CDR1 as SQVTM and CDR2 as ANQGSEA. Trimming took 3 bases from V and 1 from J; bases not matched to a gene: 6. This CDR3 reads CSVDGGAGSYEQYF. The CDR3 DNA sequence: TGCAGCGTTGACGGCGGAGCGGGATCCTACGAGCAGTACTTC.

The CDR3 loop reads CSATDRGMAAFF. The CDR3 bases are TGCAGTGCTACTGACAGGGGGATGGCAGCTTTCTTT. The chain joins TRBV20-1 to TRBJ1-1; 9 bases match TRBD1. The CDR3 has 12 residues. J was trimmed by 10 bases and V by 4 bases; bases with no gene match: 7. Germline loops: CDR1 DFQATT, CDR2 SNEGSKA (reference sequence).